This T cell receptor (beta chain) is drawn from a study of blood T cell repertoires in COVID-19. Study-wide background: Italy, Spain and the United States were the sources of the convalescent and acute COVID-19 samples. In each case, the material was cDNA or gDNA derived from T cells, B-cell-depleted T cells, or PBMCs.

As processed by the authors: Researchers report that nucleated cell counts were estimated from reference gene primer amplification. Some clones are missing from TCRdb's copy, which holds only in-frame ones; the method was immunoSEQ multiplex PCR. V and J calls plus clone size are reproduced from that table; the DNA served to infer D and trimming. The data show approximately 310,000 clones, with more than 75% seen just once and 1% held by the top ten. Trimming shortened V by 0 bases and J by 0 bases, and 4 bases separated the two germline ends. Germline CDR1 KGHSH, CDR2 LQKENI. CDR3 length: 14 amino acids.

This receptor was identified in a middle-aged man with active or convalescent COVID-19. The chain couples TRBV18 to TRBJ2-3, with D unclear. Material for sequencing was peripheral blood. The DNA for the CDR3 is TGTGCCAGCTCACCACCTTATAGCACAGATACGCAGTATTTT. Protein sequence: CASSPPYSTDTQYF.